Listed below are T cell receptor beta chains from one sample, sequenced in a study of PD-1 blockade in classical Hodgkin lymphoma. TCRdb's copy holds only in-frame clones and misses some; the assay was immunoSEQ multiplex PCR. The sample lists under 50,000 clones; 66% were seen once. Sequenced here: peripheral blood mononuclear cells (PBMCs), sampled before the fourth cycle of nivolumab. These receptors came from a human donor with classical Hodgkin lymphoma. Each CDR3 is given without its conserved first and last residue. Fields, in order: V gene, D gene, CDR3 protein. The D gene is left open where the match is weak.

V gene: TRBV6-1
D gene: -
CDR3 protein: ASTLTRGPGETQY

V gene: TRBV9
D gene: -
CDR3 protein: ASSSGGQGQNIQY

V gene: TRBV18
D gene: TRBD1
CDR3 protein: ASSRDRNPEQY

V gene: TRBV27
D gene: -
CDR3 protein: ASSPGRRGGYEQY

V gene: TRBV18
D gene: -
CDR3 protein: ASSPGAGNTIY

V gene: TRBV19
D gene: TRBD1
CDR3 protein: ASSKGALGANVLT

V gene: TRBV7-8
D gene: -
CDR3 protein: ASSLVGTTNEKLF

V gene: TRBV14
D gene: TRBD1
CDR3 protein: ASSLLGQGSPLH

V gene: TRBV18
D gene: TRBD2
CDR3 protein: ASSPISGYEQY

V gene: TRBV6-6
D gene: -
CDR3 protein: ASSSNIQY

V gene: TRBV7-9
D gene: -
CDR3 protein: ASSLWPEPSNYGYT

V gene: TRBV18
D gene: -
CDR3 protein: ASSPGTGFQETQY

V gene: TRBV27
D gene: -
CDR3 protein: ASSFQGETQY

V gene: TRBV7-6
D gene: -
CDR3 protein: ASSQGGLSTNTDTQY

V gene: TRBV5-1
D gene: TRBD1
CDR3 protein: ASSWTGAGELF

V gene: TRBV9
D gene: TRBD1
CDR3 protein: ASSFRTGNNEQF

V gene: TRBV28
D gene: -
CDR3 protein: ASSPIRGARHEQY

V gene: TRBV6-1
D gene: -
CDR3 protein: ASSEATLRVIYGYT

V gene: TRBV13
D gene: TRBD2
CDR3 protein: ASSHSGSSYNEQF

V gene: TRBV9
D gene: -
CDR3 protein: ASSVDSFTGTQY

V gene: TRBV19
D gene: -
CDR3 protein: ASTSVGLSGNTIY

V gene: TRBV4-2
D gene: -
CDR3 protein: ASSQEALASSYNEQF

V gene: TRBV5-1
D gene: TRBD2
CDR3 protein: ASSLEAGGTVERTGELF

V gene: TRBV4-3
D gene: -
CDR3 protein: ASSQDPTGSGPHFQETQY

V gene: TRBV5-1
D gene: -
CDR3 protein: ASKAKHPPYEQY

V gene: TRBV5-1
D gene: TRBD1
CDR3 protein: ASSPGQDYGYT

V gene: TRBV18
D gene: -
CDR3 protein: ASSRDSGSGNTIY

V gene: TRBV11-3
D gene: -
CDR3 protein: ASSESLEEKQY

V gene: TRBV28
D gene: -
CDR3 protein: ASRTRGWGLPSGAYGYT

V gene: TRBV20-1
D gene: -
CDR3 protein: SAVSLYEQY

V gene: TRBV6-5
D gene: -
CDR3 protein: ASSYQVEPNYGYT

V gene: TRBV7-2
D gene: TRBD1
CDR3 protein: ASSLDGTGNQPQH